Shown below are 6 T cell receptor beta chains from a single sample sequenced in a study of CD8 T cells in Susac syndrome (dated by TCRdb to about 2019). Library construction relied on the immunoSEQ multiplex PCR assay. RNA was extracted using the RNeasy kit, and about 0.5 to 1 ug of the RNA was reverse transcribed with random hexamers. TCRdb trimmed public reads at Q25 via fastp, called clones via MiXCR and kept in-frame beta chains. Identical CDR3 protein sequences are pooled into one entry, listed with their most common genes and DNA. The sample data list roughly 75,000 distinct CDR3 sequences, and around 93% of these were observed just once. The ten largest make up about 0.14% of the sample. Input material: CD4+ T cells from PBMCs. The receptor source for this set is a human donor with Susac syndrome.

V gene TRBV6-5 combines with J gene TRBJ1-1; D gene unclear. This CDR3 comprises 12 residues. Trimming stripped 3 bases from V and 7 bases from J, with 9 bases between. Germline lookup yields CDR1 MNHEY and CDR2 SVGAGI. CDR3 in amino acids: CASSYRTGEAFF. The CDR3 DNA follows: TGTGCCAGCAGTTATAGGACGGGTGAAGCTTTCTTT.

V gene TRBV6-2 or TRBV6-3 combines with J gene TRBJ1-2; no firm D call. This CDR3 comprises 13 residues. V gave up 5 bases and J gave up 7 bases, with 14 bases separating them. Germline values: CDR1 MNHEY, CDR2 SVGEGT. CDR3 region: CASSHPPTGGYTF. CDR3 DNA sequence: TGTGCCAGCAGTCACCCTCCTACGGGTGGCTACACCTTC.

This chain joins TRBV28 and TRBJ1-6, with D possibly matching TRBD1 (5 bases). Germline values: CDR1 MDHEN, CDR2 SYDVKM. CDR3 length: 11 amino acids. Deletions cut 5 bases from V and 13 bases from J, with 9 bases between. CDR3 sequence (DNA): TGTGCCAGCAGTACAGGCCCTCCCCTCCACTTT. Protein sequence: CASSTGPPLHF.

The V call is TRBV3-1, the J call TRBJ2-5; D uncertain. The germline V gene has CDR1 LGHDT and CDR2 YNNKEL (reference sequence). V was pared by 6 bases and J by 5 bases, with 13 bases between. The CDR3 sequence is 13 residues long. As DNA, the CDR3 is TGTGCCAGCAGTCATAAGGCGTGGGAGACCCAGTACTTC. It translates to CASSHKAWETQYF.

The chain combines TRBV20-1 with TRBJ2-4; the D gene is possibly TRBD1 (5 bases). The V and J ends lost 0 bases and 0 bases respectively, with 18 bases between them. Germline V gives CDR1 DFQATT, CDR2 SNEGSKA (reference sequence). The CDR3 has 18 residues. The CDR3 is CSARDQRFGHLAKNIQYF. In DNA form, the CDR3 reads TGCAGTGCTAGAGACCAGAGGTTCGGACATTTAGCCAAAAACATTCAGTACTTC.

The chain employs TRBV12-3 or TRBV12-4 and TRBJ1-1, with D unclear. The ends were cut back, 6 bases at V and 8 bases at J, with 19 bases in the middle. The CDR3 has 14 residues. CDR3 nucleotides: TGTGCCAGCAGCCGACCGGAAAGGCCGAGGGAAGCTTTCTTT. Protein product: CASSRPERPREAFF.